These T cell receptor beta chains were read from a single sample in a study of blood T cell repertoires in COVID-19. Profiling relied on immunoSEQ multiplex PCR, and the TCRdb table lists in-frame clones only, not all of them. The profile shows around 160,000 clones, about 83% of them singletons. The source material was peripheral blood. These receptor sequences come from a woman in her 70s with COVID-19, enrolled during active disease. CDR3s leave out the opening cysteine and the closing phenylalanine or tryptophan.

J gene,V gene,CDR3 protein
TRBJ2-1,TRBV5-6,ASSSLDRGNEQF
TRBJ1-2,TRBV2,ASSPSDGQGGGYT
TRBJ1-4,TRBV2,ASRGVPNEKLF
TRBJ1-2,TRBV19,ASNHAQGGYT
TRBJ2-2,TRBV7-2,ASSQQTSSLLTGELF
TRBJ2-7,TRBV4-2,ASSPGQGFHEQY
TRBJ2-3,TRBV11-2,ASSPWQGARRTDTQY
TRBJ2-5,TRBV10-3,AISRQGGGETQY
TRBJ2-1,TRBV6-1,ASSEAVGGGARNEQF
TRBJ2-3,TRBV27,ASSLSQGAHTQY
TRBJ1-2,TRBV5-1,ASSLDTGVYGYT
TRBJ2-2,TRBV10-3,AISEAGQTNTGELF
TRBJ1-2,TRBV2,ASSERTGGGGYT
TRBJ1-2,TRBV28,ASRTGALYGYT
TRBJ2-3,TRBV9,ASSQRTSGGAVTDTQY
TRBJ2-1,TRBV19,ASHIGQGVGEQF
TRBJ1-2,TRBV5-1,ASSSGNHYGYT
TRBJ2-3,TRBV7-2,ASSFSPTIDTQY
TRBJ2-2,TRBV7-9,ASSRTMGQLNTGELF
TRBJ2-7,TRBV7-2,ASSPFRDYEQY
TRBJ2-1,TRBV13,ASSRTSLGGRSYNEQF
TRBJ1-2,TRBV6-2/TRBV6-3,ASSPGQTRLGYGYT
TRBJ1-3,TRBV27,ASSFRGRGLSGNTIY
TRBJ2-4,TRBV5-1,ASSLQGGSKNIQY
TRBJ2-7,TRBV18,ASSPPPTRPTYEQY
TRBJ1-1,TRBV7-9,ASSSPGGSPAEAF
TRBJ1-2,TRBV5-1,ASSLLGLTGGHGYT
TRBJ2-1,TRBV18,ASSPPGGGANEQF
TRBJ1-3,TRBV5-1,ASSWGTGGFSGNTIY
TRBJ1-5,TRBV28,ASSFRQGFSNQPQH
TRBJ2-7,TRBV9,ASSASSGGPREEQY
TRBJ1-5,TRBV27,ASPGGSGNQPQH
TRBJ1-2,TRBV5-5,ASSYRDSLTKYGYT
TRBJ2-1,TRBV6-5,ASSYKDRGVNEQF
TRBJ2-7,TRBV2,AIGQGLYEQY
TRBJ1-2,TRBV11-2,ASSSDRVINYGYT
TRBJ2-5,TRBV6-4,ASSPRRGSGETQY
TRBJ2-5,TRBV13,ASSPGQNQETQY
TRBJ2-3,TRBV6-1,ASSDRAGDVDTQY